This TCR beta chain was obtained from a study of control samples from healthy donors and cancer patients. Sequencing was performed with immunoSEQ multiplex PCR; in TCRdb, only in-frame clones are kept and a portion is missing. The data hold fewer than 120,000 clones, with 88% observed a single time. Germline V gene sequence: CDR1 GTSNPN, CDR2 SVGIG (reference sequence). The CDR3 loop spans 17 amino acids. The ends were cut back, 1 base at V and 0 bases at J, with 13 bases in the middle. This TCR was sampled from an older woman with lung cancer. The sequenced sample was PBMCs. The V and J genes are TRBV30 and TRBJ1-6; D unresolved. The DNA for the CDR3 is TGTGCCTGGAGTGGGCCAAAAATTCTCTCCTATAATTCACCCCTCCACTTT. Translating it yields CAWSGPKILSYNSPLHF.